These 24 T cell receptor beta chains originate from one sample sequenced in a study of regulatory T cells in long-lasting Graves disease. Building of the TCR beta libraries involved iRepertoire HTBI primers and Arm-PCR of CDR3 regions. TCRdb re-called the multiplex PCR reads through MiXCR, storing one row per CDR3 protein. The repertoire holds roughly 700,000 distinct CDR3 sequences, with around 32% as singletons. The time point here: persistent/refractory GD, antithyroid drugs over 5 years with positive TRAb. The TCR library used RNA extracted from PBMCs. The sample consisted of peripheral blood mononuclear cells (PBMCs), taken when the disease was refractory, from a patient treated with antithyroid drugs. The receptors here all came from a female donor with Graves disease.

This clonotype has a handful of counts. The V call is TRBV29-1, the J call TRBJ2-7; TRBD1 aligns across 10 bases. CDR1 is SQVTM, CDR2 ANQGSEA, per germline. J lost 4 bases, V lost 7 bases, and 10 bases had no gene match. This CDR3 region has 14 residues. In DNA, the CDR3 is TGCAGCGCTTCGGCCCGGGACAGGGGTTACGAGCAGTACTTC. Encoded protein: CSASARDRGYEQYF.

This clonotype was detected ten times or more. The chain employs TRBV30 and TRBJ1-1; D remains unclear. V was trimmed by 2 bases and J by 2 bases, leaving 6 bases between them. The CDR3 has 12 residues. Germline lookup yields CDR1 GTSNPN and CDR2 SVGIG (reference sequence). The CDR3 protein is CAWSTINTEAFF. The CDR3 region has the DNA TGTGCCTGGAGTACAATTAACACTGAAGCTTTCTTT.

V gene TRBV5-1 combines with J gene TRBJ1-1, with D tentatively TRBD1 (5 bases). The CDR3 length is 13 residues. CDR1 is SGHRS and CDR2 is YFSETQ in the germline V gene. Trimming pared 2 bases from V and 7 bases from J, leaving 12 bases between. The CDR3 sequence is CASSFNRISEAFF. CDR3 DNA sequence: TGCGCCAGCAGCTTCAACAGGATTAGTGAAGCTTTCTTT.

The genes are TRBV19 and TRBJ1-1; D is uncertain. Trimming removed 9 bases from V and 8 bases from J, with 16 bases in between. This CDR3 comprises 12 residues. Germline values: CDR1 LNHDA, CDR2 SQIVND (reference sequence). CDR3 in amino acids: CASIRTAGEAFF. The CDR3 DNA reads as TGTGCCAGCATACGGACGGCCGGAGAAGCTTTCTTT.

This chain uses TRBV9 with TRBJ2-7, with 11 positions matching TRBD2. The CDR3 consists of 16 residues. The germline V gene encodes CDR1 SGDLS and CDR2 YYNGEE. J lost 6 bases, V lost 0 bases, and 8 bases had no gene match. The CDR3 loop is CASSVALAGGESEQYF. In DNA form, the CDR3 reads TGTGCCAGCAGCGTAGCGCTAGCGGGGGGAGAATCCGAGCAGTACTTC.

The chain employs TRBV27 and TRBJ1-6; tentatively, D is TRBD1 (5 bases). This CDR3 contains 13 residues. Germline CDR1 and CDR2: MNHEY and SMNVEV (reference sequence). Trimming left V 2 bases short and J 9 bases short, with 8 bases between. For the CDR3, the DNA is TGTGCCAGCAGTTTAACAGGCATTTCACCCCTCCACTTT. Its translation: CASSLTGISPLHF.

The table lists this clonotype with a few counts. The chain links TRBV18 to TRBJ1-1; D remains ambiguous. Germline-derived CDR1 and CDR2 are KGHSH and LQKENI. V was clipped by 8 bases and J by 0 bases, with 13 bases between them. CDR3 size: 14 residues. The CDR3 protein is CASSNRGMNTEAFF. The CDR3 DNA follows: TGTGCCAGCAGTAACCGAGGTATGAACACTGAAGCTTTCTTT.

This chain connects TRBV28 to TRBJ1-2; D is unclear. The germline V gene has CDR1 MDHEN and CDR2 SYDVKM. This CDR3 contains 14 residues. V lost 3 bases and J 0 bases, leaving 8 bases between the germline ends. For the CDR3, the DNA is TGTGCCAGCAGTTTTCCTGGCGCTAACTATGGCTACACCTTC. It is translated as CASSFPGANYGYTF.

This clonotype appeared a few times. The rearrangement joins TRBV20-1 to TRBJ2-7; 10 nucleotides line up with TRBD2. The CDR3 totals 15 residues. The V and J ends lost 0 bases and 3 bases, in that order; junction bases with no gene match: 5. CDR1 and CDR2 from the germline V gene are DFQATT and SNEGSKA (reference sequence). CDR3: CSAREALAGVYEQYF. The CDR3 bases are TGCAGTGCTAGAGAGGCCCTAGCGGGAGTCTACGAGCAGTACTTC.

CDR3 in DNA: TGTGCCAGCATCCAAAGCGGACAGGGGGACTATGGCTACACCTTC. This encodes CASIQSGQGDYGYTF. The V call is TRBV5-6, the J call TRBJ1-2; 10 positions agree with TRBD1. Trimming at V came to 6 bases and at J to 3 bases, leaving 8 bases not matched to a gene. CDR3 length: 15 amino acids. Germline loops: CDR1 SGHDT, CDR2 YYEEEE.

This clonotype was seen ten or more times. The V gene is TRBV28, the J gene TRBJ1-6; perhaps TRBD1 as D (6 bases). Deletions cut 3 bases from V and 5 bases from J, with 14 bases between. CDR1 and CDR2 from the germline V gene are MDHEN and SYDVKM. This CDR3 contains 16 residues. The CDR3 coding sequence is TGTGCCAGCAGTTTCGTCGCCGACAGGAATAATTCACCCCTCCACTTT. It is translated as CASSFVADRNNSPLHF.

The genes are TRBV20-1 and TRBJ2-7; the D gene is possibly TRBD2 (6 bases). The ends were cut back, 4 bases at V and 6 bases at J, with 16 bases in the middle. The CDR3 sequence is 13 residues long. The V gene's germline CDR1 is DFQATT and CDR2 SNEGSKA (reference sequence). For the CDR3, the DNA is TGCAGTGCTACTAAGGACTACGGTGTCGAGCAGTACTTC. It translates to CSATKDYGVEQYF.

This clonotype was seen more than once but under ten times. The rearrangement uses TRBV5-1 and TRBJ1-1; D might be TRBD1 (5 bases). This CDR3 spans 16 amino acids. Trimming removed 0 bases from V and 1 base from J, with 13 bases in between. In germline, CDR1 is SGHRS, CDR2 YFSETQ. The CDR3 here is CASSLALDSRNTEAFF. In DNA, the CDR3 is TGCGCCAGCAGCTTGGCCTTAGACAGCAGGAACACTGAAGCTTTCTTT.

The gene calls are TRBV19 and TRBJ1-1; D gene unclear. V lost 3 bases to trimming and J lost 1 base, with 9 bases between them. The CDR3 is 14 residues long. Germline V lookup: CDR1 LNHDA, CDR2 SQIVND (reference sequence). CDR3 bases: TGTGCCAGTAGTATCGATCCAGCGAACACTGAAGCTTTCTTT. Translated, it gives CASSIDPANTEAFF.

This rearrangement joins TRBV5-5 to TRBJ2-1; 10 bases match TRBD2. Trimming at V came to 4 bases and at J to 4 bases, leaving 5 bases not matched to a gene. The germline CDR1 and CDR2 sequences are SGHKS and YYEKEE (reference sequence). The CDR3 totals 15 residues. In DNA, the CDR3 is TGTGCCAGCAGCCCTAGCGGGAGAGGGTACAATGAGCAGTTCTTC. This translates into CASSPSGRGYNEQFF.

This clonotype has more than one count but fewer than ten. CDR3 DNA: TGTGCCAGCAGTTTAAGTAATGAGCAGTTCTTC. This sequence encodes CASSLSNEQFF. The gene calls are TRBV2 and TRBJ2-1; no clear D gene. The CDR3 is 11 residues long. Deletions cut 5 bases from V and 7 bases from J, with 6 bases between. Germline lookup yields CDR1 SNHLY and CDR2 FYNNEI.

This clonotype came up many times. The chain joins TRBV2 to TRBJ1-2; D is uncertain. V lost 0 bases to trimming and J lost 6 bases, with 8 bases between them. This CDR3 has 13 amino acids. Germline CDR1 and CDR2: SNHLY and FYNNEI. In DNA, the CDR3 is TGTGCCAGCAGTGAAGCCCAGGTGAATGGCTACACCTTC. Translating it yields CASSEAQVNGYTF. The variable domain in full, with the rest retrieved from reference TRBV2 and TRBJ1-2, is EPEVTQTPSHQVTQMGQEVILRCVPISNHLYFYWYRQILGQKVEFLVSFYNNEISEKSEIFDDQFSVERPDGSNFTLKIRSTKLEDSAMYFCASSEAQVNGYTFGSGTRLTVV.

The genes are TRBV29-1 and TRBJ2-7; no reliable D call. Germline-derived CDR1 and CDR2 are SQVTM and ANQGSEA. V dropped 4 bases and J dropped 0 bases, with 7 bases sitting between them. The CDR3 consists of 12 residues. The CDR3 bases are TGCAGCGTTGGGTCGTTCTCCTACGAGCAGTACTTC. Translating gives CSVGSFSYEQYF.

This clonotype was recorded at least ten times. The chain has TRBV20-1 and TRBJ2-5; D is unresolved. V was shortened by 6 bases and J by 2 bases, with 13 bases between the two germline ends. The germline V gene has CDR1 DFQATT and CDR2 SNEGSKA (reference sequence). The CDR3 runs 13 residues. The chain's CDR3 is CSAPLDGQETQYF. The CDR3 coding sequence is TGCAGTGCCCCGCTGGACGGTCAAGAGACCCAGTACTTC.

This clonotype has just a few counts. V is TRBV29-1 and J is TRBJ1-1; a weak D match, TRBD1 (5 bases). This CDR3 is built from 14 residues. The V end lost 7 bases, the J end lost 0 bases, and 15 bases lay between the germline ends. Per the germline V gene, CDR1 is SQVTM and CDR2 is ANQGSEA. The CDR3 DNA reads TGCAGCGCACATGGAACAGGCATGAACACTGAAGCTTTCTTT. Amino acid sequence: CSAHGTGMNTEAFF.

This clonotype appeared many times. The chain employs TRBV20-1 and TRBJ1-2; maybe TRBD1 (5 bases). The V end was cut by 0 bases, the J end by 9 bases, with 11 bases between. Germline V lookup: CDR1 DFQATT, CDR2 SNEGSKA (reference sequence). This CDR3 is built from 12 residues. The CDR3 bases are TGCAGTGCTAGAGAGGGACTAGGACGCTACACCTTC. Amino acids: CSAREGLGRYTF.

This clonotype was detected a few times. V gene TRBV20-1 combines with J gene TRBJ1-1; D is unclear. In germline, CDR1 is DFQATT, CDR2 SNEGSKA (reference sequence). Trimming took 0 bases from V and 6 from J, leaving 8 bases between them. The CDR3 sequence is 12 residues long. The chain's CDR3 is CSARDLGAEAFF. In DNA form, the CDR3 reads TGCAGTGCTAGAGATTTAGGCGCTGAAGCTTTCTTT.

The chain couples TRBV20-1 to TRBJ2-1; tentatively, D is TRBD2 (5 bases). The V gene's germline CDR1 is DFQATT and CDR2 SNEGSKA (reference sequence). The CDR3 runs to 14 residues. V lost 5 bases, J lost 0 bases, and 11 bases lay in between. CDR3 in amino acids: CSAQRISSYNEQFF. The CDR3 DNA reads TGCAGTGCTCAGCGGATCAGCTCCTACAATGAGCAGTTCTTC.

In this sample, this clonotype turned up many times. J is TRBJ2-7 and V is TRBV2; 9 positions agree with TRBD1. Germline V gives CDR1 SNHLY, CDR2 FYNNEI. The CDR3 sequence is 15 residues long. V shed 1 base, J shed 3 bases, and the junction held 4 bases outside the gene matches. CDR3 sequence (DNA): TGTGCCAGCAGTGAAGGGACAGGGGAAGACTACGAGCAGTACTTC. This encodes CASSEGTGEDYEQYF. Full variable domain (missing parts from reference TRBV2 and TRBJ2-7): EPEVTQTPSHQVTQMGQEVILRCVPISNHLYFYWYRQILGQKVEFLVSFYNNEISEKSEIFDDQFSVERPDGSNFTLKIRSTKLEDSAMYFCASSEGTGEDYEQYFGPGTRLTVT.